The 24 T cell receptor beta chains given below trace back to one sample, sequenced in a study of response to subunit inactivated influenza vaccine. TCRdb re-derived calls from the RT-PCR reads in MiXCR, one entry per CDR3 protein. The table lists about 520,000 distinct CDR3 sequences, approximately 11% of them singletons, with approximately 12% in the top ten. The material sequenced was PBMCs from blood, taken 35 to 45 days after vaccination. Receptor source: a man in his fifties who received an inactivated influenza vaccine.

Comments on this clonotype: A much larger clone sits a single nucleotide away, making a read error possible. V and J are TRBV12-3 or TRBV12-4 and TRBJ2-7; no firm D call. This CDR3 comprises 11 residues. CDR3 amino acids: CASNLQYEQYF. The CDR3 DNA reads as TGTGCCAGCAATTTACAGTACGAGCAGTACTTC.

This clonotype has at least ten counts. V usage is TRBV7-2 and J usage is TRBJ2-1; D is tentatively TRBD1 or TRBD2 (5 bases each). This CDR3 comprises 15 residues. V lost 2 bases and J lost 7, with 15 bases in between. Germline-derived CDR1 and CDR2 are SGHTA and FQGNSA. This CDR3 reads CASSLIRGEGNEQFF. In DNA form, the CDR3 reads TGTGCCAGCAGCTTAATACGGGGTGAGGGGAATGAGCAGTTCTTC.

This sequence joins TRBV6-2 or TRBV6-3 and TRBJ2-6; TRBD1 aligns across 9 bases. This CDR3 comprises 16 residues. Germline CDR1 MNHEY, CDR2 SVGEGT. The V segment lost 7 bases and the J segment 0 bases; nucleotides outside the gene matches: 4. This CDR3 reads CASTGTGYSGANVLTF. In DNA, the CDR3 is TGTGCCAGCACCGGGACAGGGTACTCTGGGGCCAACGTCCTGACTTTC.

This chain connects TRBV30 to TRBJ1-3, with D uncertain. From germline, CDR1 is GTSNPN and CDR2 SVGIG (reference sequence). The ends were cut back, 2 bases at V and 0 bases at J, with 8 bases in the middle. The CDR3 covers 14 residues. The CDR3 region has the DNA TGTGCCTGGAGTCAAGCCAGCTCTGGAAACACCATATATTTT. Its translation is CAWSQASSGNTIYF.

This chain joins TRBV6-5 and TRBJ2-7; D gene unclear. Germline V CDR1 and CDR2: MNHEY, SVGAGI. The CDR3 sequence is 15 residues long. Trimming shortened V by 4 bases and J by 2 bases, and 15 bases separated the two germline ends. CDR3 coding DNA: TGTGCCAGCAGTTCTACTACGTCTCGGGCCTACGAGCAGTACTTC. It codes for CASSSTTSRAYEQYF.

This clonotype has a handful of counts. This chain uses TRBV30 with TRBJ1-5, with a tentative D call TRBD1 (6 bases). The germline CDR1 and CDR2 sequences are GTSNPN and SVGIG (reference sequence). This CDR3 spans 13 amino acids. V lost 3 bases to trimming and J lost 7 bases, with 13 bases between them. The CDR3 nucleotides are TGTGCCTGGAGCAGGGGTCCGGGGCAGCCCCAGCATTTT. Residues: CAWSRGPGQPQHF.

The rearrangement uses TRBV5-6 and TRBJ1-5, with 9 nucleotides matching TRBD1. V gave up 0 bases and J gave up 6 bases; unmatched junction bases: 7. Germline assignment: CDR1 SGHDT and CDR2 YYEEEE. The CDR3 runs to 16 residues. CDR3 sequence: CASSLGGQGWGQPQHF. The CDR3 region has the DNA TGTGCCAGCAGCTTGGGGGGACAGGGCTGGGGTCAGCCCCAGCATTTT.

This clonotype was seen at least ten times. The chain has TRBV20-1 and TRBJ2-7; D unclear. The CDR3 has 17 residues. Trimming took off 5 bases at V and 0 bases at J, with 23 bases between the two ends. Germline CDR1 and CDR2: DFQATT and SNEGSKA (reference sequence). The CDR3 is CSAQPASRAYSSYEQYF. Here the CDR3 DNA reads TGCAGTGCTCAGCCCGCCTCCCGGGCCTATAGCTCCTACGAGCAGTACTTC.

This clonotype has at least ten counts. CDR3 in amino acids: CSARDPKGVGETQYF. The CDR3, as DNA: TGCAGTGCTAGAGATCCCAAGGGGGTAGGGGAGACCCAGTACTTC. J is TRBJ2-5 and V is TRBV20-1; D may be TRBD1 (6 bases). The CDR3 loop spans 15 amino acids. V was cut by 0 bases and J by 5 bases, with 16 bases left in between. Germline V lookup: CDR1 DFQATT, CDR2 SNEGSKA (reference sequence).

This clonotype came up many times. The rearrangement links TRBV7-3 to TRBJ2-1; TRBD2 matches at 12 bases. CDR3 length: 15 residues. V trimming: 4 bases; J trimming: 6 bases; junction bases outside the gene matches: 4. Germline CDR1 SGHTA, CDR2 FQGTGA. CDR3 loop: CASSSTSGSGNEQFF. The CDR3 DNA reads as TGTGCCAGCAGCTCGACTAGCGGGAGCGGCAATGAGCAGTTCTTC.

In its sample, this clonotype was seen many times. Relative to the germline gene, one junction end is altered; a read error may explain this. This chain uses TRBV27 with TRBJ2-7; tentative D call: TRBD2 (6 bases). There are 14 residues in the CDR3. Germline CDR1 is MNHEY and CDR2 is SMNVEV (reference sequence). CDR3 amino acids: CASSLGRGGYEQYF. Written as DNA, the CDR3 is TGCGCCAGCAGCTTGGGTAGGGGAGGATACGAGCAGTACTTC.

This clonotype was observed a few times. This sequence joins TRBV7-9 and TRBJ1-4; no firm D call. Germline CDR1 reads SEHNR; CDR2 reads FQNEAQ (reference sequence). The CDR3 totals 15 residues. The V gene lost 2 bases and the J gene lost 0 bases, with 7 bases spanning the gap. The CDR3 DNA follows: TGTGCCAGCAGCTTATTGCAGCCAACTAATGAAAAACTGTTTTTT. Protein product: CASSLLQPTNEKLFF. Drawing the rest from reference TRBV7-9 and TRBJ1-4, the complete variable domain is DTGVSQNPRHKITKRGQNVTFRCDPISEHNRLYWYRQTLGQGPEFLTYFQNEAQLEKSRLLSDRFSAERPKGSFSTLEIQRTEQGDSAMYLCASSLLQPTNEKLFFGSGTQLSVL.

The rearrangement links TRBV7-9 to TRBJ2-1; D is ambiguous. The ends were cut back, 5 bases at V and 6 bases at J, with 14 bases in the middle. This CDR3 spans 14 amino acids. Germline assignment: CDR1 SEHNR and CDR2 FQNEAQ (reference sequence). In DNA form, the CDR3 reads TGTGCCAGCAGCCCCCGAGGTTCGGGCAATGAGCAGTTCTTC. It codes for CASSPRGSGNEQFF.

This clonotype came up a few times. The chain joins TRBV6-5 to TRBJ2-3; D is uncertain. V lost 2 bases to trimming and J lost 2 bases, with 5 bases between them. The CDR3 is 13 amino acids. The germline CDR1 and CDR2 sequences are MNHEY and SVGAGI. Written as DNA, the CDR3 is TGTGCCAGCAGTTACCATCTCACAGATACGCAGTATTTT. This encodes CASSYHLTDTQYF.

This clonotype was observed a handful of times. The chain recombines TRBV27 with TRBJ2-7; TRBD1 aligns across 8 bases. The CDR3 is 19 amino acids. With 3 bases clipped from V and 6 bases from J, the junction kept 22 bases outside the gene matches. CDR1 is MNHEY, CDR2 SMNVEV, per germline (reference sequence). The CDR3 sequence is CASSFGQGANPGFEVEQYF. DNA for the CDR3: TGTGCCAGCAGTTTTGGCCAGGGGGCAAATCCTGGCTTCGAGGTCGAGCAGTACTTC.

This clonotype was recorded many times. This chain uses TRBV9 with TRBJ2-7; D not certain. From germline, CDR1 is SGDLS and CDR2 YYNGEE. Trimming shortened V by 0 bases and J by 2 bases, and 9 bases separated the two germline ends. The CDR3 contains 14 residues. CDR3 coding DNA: TGTGCCAGCAGCGTAGATGCAGGCGCCTACGAGCAGTACTTC. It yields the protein CASSVDAGAYEQYF.

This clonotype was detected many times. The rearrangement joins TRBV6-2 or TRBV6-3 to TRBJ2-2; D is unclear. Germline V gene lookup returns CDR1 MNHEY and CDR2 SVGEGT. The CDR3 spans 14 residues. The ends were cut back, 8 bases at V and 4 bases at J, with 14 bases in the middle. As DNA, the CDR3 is TGTGCCAGCGCAGCAATTAAGGCCACCGGGGAGCTGTTTTTT. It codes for CASAAIKATGELFF.

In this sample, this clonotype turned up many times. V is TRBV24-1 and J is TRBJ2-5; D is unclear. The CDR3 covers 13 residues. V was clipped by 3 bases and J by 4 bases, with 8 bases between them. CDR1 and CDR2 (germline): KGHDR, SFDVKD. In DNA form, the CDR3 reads TGTGCCACCAGTGATGGCACCCGAGAGACCCAGTACTTC. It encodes CATSDGTRETQYF.

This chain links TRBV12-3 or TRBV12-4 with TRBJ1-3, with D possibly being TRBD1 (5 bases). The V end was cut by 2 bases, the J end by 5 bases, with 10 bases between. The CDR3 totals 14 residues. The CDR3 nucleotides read TGTGCCAGCAGTTTACAGGGTGGCAGAAACACCATATATTTT. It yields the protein CASSLQGGRNTIYF.

This chain's CDR3 is CASSLAGGGKRLYTEAFF. The CDR3 DNA reads as TGTGCCAGCAGCTTAGCGGGGGGAGGGAAGAGGTTATACACTGAAGCTTTCTTT. The chain links TRBV7-8 to TRBJ1-1; D is possibly TRBD1 (5 bases). The CDR3 sequence is 18 residues long. Trimming removed 0 bases from V and 3 bases from J, with 20 bases in between. Germline CDR1 and CDR2: SGHVS and FQNEAQ.

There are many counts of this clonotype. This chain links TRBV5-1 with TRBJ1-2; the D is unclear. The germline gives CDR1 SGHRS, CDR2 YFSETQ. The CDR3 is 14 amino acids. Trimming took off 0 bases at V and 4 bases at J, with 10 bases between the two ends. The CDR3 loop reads CASSLARSAYGYTF. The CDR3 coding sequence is TGCGCCAGCAGCTTGGCCAGGTCGGCCTATGGCTACACCTTC. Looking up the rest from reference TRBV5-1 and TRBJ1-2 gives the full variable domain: KAGVTQTPRYLIKTRGQQVTLSCSPISGHRSVSWYQQTPGQGLQFLFEYFSETQRNKGNFPGRFSGRQFSNSRSEMNVSTLELGDSALYLCASSLARSAYGYTFGSGTRLTVV.

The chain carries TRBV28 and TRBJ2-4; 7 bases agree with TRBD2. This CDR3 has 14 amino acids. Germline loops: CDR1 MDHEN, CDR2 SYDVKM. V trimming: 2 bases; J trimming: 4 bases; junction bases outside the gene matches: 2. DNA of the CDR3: TGTGCCAGCAGTTTAGGGGGGGTTAAAAACATTCAGTACTTC. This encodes CASSLGGVKNIQYF.

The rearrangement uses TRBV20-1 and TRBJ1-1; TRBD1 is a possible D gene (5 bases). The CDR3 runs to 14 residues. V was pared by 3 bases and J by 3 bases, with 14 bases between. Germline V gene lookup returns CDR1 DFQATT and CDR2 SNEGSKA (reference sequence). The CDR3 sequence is CSASRVVGDTEAFF. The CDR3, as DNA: TGCAGTGCTAGCAGGGTCGTTGGGGACACTGAAGCTTTCTTT.

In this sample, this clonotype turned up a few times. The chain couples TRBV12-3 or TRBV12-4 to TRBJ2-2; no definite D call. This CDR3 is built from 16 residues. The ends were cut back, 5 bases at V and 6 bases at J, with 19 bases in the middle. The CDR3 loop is CASSLPLTLIAGELFF. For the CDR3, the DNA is TGTGCCAGCAGTCTCCCTCTGACCCTGATCGCCGGGGAGCTGTTTTTT.